This TCR beta chain was documented in a study of regulatory T cells in long-lasting Graves disease. Study in general: For under 3 months, newly diagnosed Graves' patients had been taking antithyroid drugs.

Overall study findings and caveats: Relative to newly diagnosed Graves' patients, persistent ones had lower TCR diversity. Repertoires from persistent disease leaned toward TRBV28, TRBJ1-2 and TRBJ2-5. A greater number of public clonotypes (roughly 2,700) was shared by persistent patients than by new patients (approximately 1,000).

In building TCR beta libraries, iRepertoire HTBI primers were used together with Arm-PCR of CDR3 regions. TCRdb reanalysed the multiplex PCR reads using MiXCR and keeps one entry per CDR3 protein. The sample lists under 250,000 distinct CDR3 sequences, 20% to 25% occurring once. The trim removed 8 bases at V and 9 bases at J, leaving 8 bases unmatched. Germline V lookup: CDR1 SGHTA, CDR2 FQGTGA. The CDR3 extends over 14 amino acids. Time point noted: newly diagnosed GD, antithyroid drugs for less than 3 months. Preparation of the TCR library used RNA extracted from PBMCs. Regarding this clonotype: The antigen is unknown.

Specimen: peripheral blood mononuclear cells (PBMCs), collected at new diagnosis, from a patient treated with antithyroid drugs. This chain joins TRBV7-3 and TRBJ2-6, with 9 positions matching TRBD1. This sequence originates from a female donor with Graves disease. The CDR3, as DNA: TGTGCCAGCGCCTCGGGACAGGGCGTCAACGTCCTGACTTTC. This gives the protein CASASGQGVNVLTF.